The clone carrying this T cell receptor beta chain was found a few times. This sample is part of a study of blood T cell repertoires in COVID-19. Study-wide context: Acute and convalescent COVID-19 specimens originated in the United States, Italy and Spain. Nucleic acid was either cDNA or gDNA, and it came from T cells, B-cell-depleted T cells, or PBMCs.

Per the study methods: Reference gene primer amplification yielded estimated nucleated cell counts. Data came from immunoSEQ multiplex PCR; TCRdb stores just in-frame clones and leaves some out. The DNA was the basis for D and trimming; V, J and clone size are from that table. The sample has roughly 60,000 clones, around nine tenths seen once; the top ten hold about 9.1%. V was clipped by 5 bases and J by 5 bases; unmatched bases: 8. The CDR3 consists of 14 residues. Germline V gene data show CDR1 as MGHDK and CDR2 as SYGVNS. Input material: peripheral blood. The chain links TRBV25-1 to TRBJ1-1; 7 bases are shared with TRBD1. The TCR comes from a woman at least 80 years old with active COVID-19. CDR3 loop: CASSPGGGWTEAFF. CDR3 nucleotide sequence: TGTGCCAGCAGTCCAGGGGGAGGATGGACTGAAGCTTTCTTT.